The table lists the clone carrying this T cell receptor beta chain with a few counts. As yet, its antigen is unknown. This sample was taken from a study of identical twins. Study outcomes and limitations: Modelling underestimated the level of out-of-frame TCR alpha sharing observed in monozygotic twins. Beta out-of-frame sequences showed weaker excess twin sharing. Insertion counts were lower in abundant cord blood beta clonotypes, a trend that memory repertoires did not show. Conclusions were drawn cross-sectionally by statistical analysis, without following the same donors.

V was trimmed by 7 bases and J by 1 base, leaving 11 bases between them. The CDR3 is 13 residues long. From germline, CDR1 is SGHRS and CDR2 YFSETQ. TCRdb processed the 5' RACE reads anew with MiXCR; each CDR3 protein has one entry. The sample comprises 450,000 to 500,000 distinct CDR3 sequences, 13% to 15% of which are singletons, and approximately 1% rests with the top ten. The sample was also linked to a second study, of yellow fever vaccine responses in identical twins.

The V and J genes are TRBV5-1 and TRBJ1-1; D gene unclear. The sequenced sample was CD4+ T cells sorted from blood. The receptor was derived from a woman aged 18-30 years in good health. The CDR3 sequence is CASSYTENTEAFF. CDR3 nucleotides: TGCGCCAGCTCCTACACGGAGAACACTGAAGCTTTCTTT.